A selection of T cell receptor beta chains follows, all from one sample in a study of beta chain features in type 1 diabetes. Only in-frame clones appear in the TCRdb table, and some are missing; sequencing was by immunoSEQ multiplex PCR. This sample has 200,000 to 250,000 clones; approximately 10% occur once, and the top ten carry 1% to 1.5%. What was sequenced was central memory CD4+ T cells from blood. The receptors were sampled from a man in his late teens or twenties in good health. Each CDR3 is given with its conserved first and last residue. D genes are given only for firm matches. Size is omitted from some rows. Given values are once, few, many or a class for expanded clones.

>15|TRBD2|few|TRBJ2-7|TRBV29-1
CSVERTSGLSYEQYF
TGCAGCGTTGAGCGGACTAGCGGGTTATCCTACGAGCAGTACTTC
>15|TRBD1|.|TRBJ2-7|TRBV5-1
CASSRDRASSYEQYF
TGCGCCAGCAGTCGAGACAGGGCCAGCTCCTACGAGCAGTACTTC
>15|TRBD2|.|TRBJ2-3|TRBV5-1
CASSLTSASTDTQYF
TGCGCCAGCAGCCTCACTAGCGCTAGCACAGATACGCAGTATTTT
>15|.|.|TRBJ2-7|TRBV6-6
CASSYLAGALGEQYF
TGTGCCAGCAGTTATCTTGCGGGGGCATTGGGCGAGCAGTACTTC
>13|.|.|TRBJ1-2|TRBV30
CAWSIHGLYGYTF
TGTGCCTGGAGCATTCACGGTCTGTATGGCTACACCTTC
>15|TRBD2|.|TRBJ2-2|TRBV5-1
CASSSGTSYPGELFF
TGCGCCAGCAGTTCCGGGACTAGTTATCCCGGGGAGCTGTTTTTT
>14|TRBD1|.|TRBJ2-7|TRBV18
CASSPGTGPREQYF
TGTGCCAGCTCACCCGGGACAGGGCCCAGGGAGCAGTACTTC
>19|TRBD1|many|TRBJ2-2|TRBV14
CASSHTKFSGTGRTGELFF
TGTGCCAGCAGCCACACTAAGTTCTCCGGGACAGGGAGAACCGGGGAGCTGTTTTTT
>11|TRBD1|.|TRBJ2-1|TRBV6-4
CASSTGVEQFF
TGTGCCAGCAGCACAGGGGTTGAGCAGTTCTTC
>11|.|few|TRBJ2-6|TRBV20-1
CSARDPDVLTF
TGCAGTGCTAGAGACCCCGACGTCCTGACTTTC
>14|TRBD1|.|TRBJ2-5|TRBV7-7
CASSTTGGSETQYF
TGTGCCAGCAGCACGACAGGGGGGTCTGAGACCCAGTACTTC
>13|.|few|TRBJ1-1|TRBV10-3
CAISVRANTEAFF
TGTGCCATCAGTGTCCGGGCGAACACTGAAGCTTTCTTT
>12|.|few|TRBJ2-7|TRBV2
CASSKRGYEQYF
TGTGCCAGCAGCAAAAGGGGGTACGAGCAGTACTTC
>14|.|.|TRBJ1-1|TRBV9
CASSERGGGTEAFF
TGTGCCAGCAGCGAAAGGGGAGGTGGCACTGAAGCTTTCTTT
>15|.|few|TRBJ2-1|TRBV7-9
CASSPFSGPGNEQFF
TGTGCCAGCAGCCCGTTTAGCGGTCCAGGGAATGAGCAGTTCTTC
>13|.|.|TRBJ2-3|TRBV5-1
CASSYPGADTQYF
TGCGCCAGCAGCTACCCGGGGGCAGATACGCAGTATTTT
>18|TRBD2|many|TRBJ2-1|TRBV5-1
CASSLAAAGGRGVDEQFF
TGCGCCAGCAGCTTGGCCGCGGCTGGCGGGAGAGGGGTCGATGAGCAGTTCTTC
>16|TRBD2|.|TRBJ2-1|TRBV15
CATSRDKLAGYNEQFF
TGTGCCACCAGCAGAGATAAGCTAGCGGGTTACAATGAGCAGTTCTTC
>11|.|many|TRBJ2-1|TRBV11-2
CASSAYNEQFF
TGTGCCAGCAGCGCTTACAATGAGCAGTTCTTC
>13|.|.|TRBJ1-2|TRBV11-2
CASSLDRSGDYTF
TGTGCCAGCAGCTTAGATAGGTCGGGGGACTACACCTTC
>15|.|.|TRBJ2-3|TRBV13
CASSRGVGSTDTQYF
TGTGCCAGCAGCCGAGGGGTCGGATCCACAGATACGCAGTATTTT
>15|TRBD1|few|TRBJ2-3|TRBV14
CASSQEGQGTDTQYF
TGTGCCAGCAGCCAAGAAGGACAGGGGACAGATACGCAGTATTTT
>14|TRBD2|few|TRBJ2-7|TRBV2
CASTSSGSFYEQYF
TGTGCCAGCACGAGTAGCGGGAGTTTTTACGAGCAGTACTTC
>12|.|.|TRBJ2-1|TRBV7-6
CASSLYYNEQFF
TGTGCCAGCAGCCTTTATTACAATGAGCAGTTCTTC
>15|TRBD1|.|TRBJ2-1|TRBV10-3
CAISEAWTGYNEQFF
TGTGCCATCAGTGAGGCGTGGACAGGCTATAATGAGCAGTTCTTC
>13|TRBD1|few|TRBJ2-4|TRBV29-1
CSVGQGEGSIQYF
TGCAGCGTGGGACAGGGGGAAGGGAGCATTCAGTACTTC
>15|TRBD1|.|TRBJ2-7|TRBV9
CASSTGQGLYYEQYF
TGTGCCAGCAGCACAGGACAGGGACTCTACTACGAGCAGTACTTC
>16|TRBD2|.|TRBJ2-7|TRBV5-4
CASSRGSGRASYEQYF
TGTGCCAGCTCTCGAGGAAGCGGGAGGGCCTCCTACGAGCAGTACTTC
>14|.|few|TRBJ2-7|TRBV14
CASSRDIEQYEQYF
TGTGCCAGCAGCCGTGACATTGAGCAATACGAGCAGTACTTC
>13|.|few|TRBJ2-3|TRBV7-9
CASSLGTADTQYF
TGTGCCAGCAGCTTAGGGACAGCAGATACGCAGTATTTT
>15|TRBD2|.|TRBJ2-7|TRBV4-2
CASSLGTSGIYEQYF
TGTGCCAGCAGCCTTGGGACTAGCGGGATCTACGAGCAGTACTTC
>15|TRBD2|few|TRBJ2-1|TRBV5-1
CASRSLAGNLNEQFF
TGCGCCAGCAGATCTCTAGCGGGAAACTTAAATGAGCAGTTCTTC
>15|TRBD1|few|TRBJ2-1|TRBV18
CASSPRDRGENEQFF
TGTGCCAGCTCACCACGGGACAGGGGGGAGAATGAGCAGTTCTTC
>15|.|few|TRBJ1-5|TRBV28
CASSLISGEYQPQHF
TGTGCCAGCAGTTTAATATCGGGGGAGTATCAGCCCCAGCATTTT
>11|.|few|TRBJ1-1|TRBV20-1
CSARDEAEAFF
TGCAGTGCTAGAGATGAGGCTGAAGCTTTCTTT
>15|TRBD2|few|TRBJ2-2|TRBV2
CASSGGRALTGELFF
TGTGCCAGCAGTGGCGGGAGGGCTCTCACCGGGGAGCTGTTTTTT
>15|.|.|TRBJ2-2|TRBV2
CASSGLDGDTGELFF
TGTGCCAGCAGTGGGTTGGACGGGGACACCGGGGAGCTGTTTTTT
>14|.|.|TRBJ2-7|TRBV4-3
CASSQGDERYEQYF
TGCGCCAGCAGCCAAGGGGACGAACGCTACGAGCAGTACTTC
>15|.|few|TRBJ1-1|TRBV4-2
CASSQPGDTNTEAFF
TGTGCCAGCAGCCAACCCGGGGACACGAACACTGAAGCTTTCTTT
>15|TRBD2|few|TRBJ2-1|TRBV15
CATSRSGTRNNEQFF
TGTGCCACCAGTCGATCCGGGACTAGGAACAATGAGCAGTTCTTC
>14|.|.|TRBJ2-5|TRBV5-1
CASSTGDFQETQYF
TGCGCCAGCAGCACGGGGGACTTCCAAGAGACCCAGTACTTC
>15|.|few|TRBJ2-1|TRBV6-6
CASRRDWPTYNEQFF
TGTGCCAGCAGAAGGGACTGGCCTACCTACAATGAGCAGTTCTTC
>15|.|many|TRBJ1-1|TRBV5-4
CASSVQGIVHTEAFF
TGTGCCAGCAGCGTACAGGGCATAGTGCACACTGAAGCTTTCTTT
>13|TRBD2|.|TRBJ2-5|TRBV6-6
CASRLAGVGTQYF
TGTGCCAGCAGACTAGCGGGCGTTGGGACCCAGTACTTC